The source of this T cell receptor (beta chain) is a study of blood T cell repertoires in COVID-19. Whole-study context: COVID-19 samples, acute and convalescent, were from the United States, Italy and Spain. From T cells, B-cell-depleted T cells, or PBMCs came the material, which was cDNA or gDNA.

Per the original methods: Amplifying reference gene primers gave estimates of nucleated cell counts. TCRdb keeps only in-frame clones here, not all; method: immunoSEQ multiplex PCR. V and J calls plus clone size are reproduced from that table; the DNA served to infer D and trimming. The repertoire holds 35,000 to 45,000 clones, with roughly nine tenths as singletons. V shed 5 bases and J 3 bases; nucleotides not matched to a gene: 16. This CDR3 comprises 19 residues. The germline gives CDR1 MDHEN, CDR2 SYDVKM. Patients at the Seattle site were enrolled during active infection and followed longitudinally.

V and J are TRBV28 and TRBJ2-7; 13 nucleotides line up with TRBD2. Sequencing input: peripheral blood. The receptor comes from a man aged 50 or older with COVID-19, enrolled during active disease. The DNA of the CDR3 is TGTGCCAGCAGTCCCCTTGACTCCTGGACTAGCGGGAGTATCTACGAGCAGTACTTC. Its translation: CASSPLDSWTSGSIYEQYF.